These T cell receptor beta chains were read from a single sample in a study of cytomegalovirus exposure and HLA in healthy donors. Libraries were prepared by immunoSEQ multiplex PCR; TCRdb keeps only in-frame clonotypes and omits some of them. The data show about 160,000 clones, under 90% seen once. Sample: PBMCs. All receptors derive from a young man in good health and CMV-seronegative. Each CDR3 is given without its conserved first and last residue. The order of the fields is V gene, CDR3 length, CDR3 protein.

TRBV4-1 | 15 | ASSPSGTPGDSYEQY
TRBV5-1 | 12 | ASSQSSFQETQY
TRBV2 | 12 | ASSEKVGPYEQY
TRBV18 | 14 | ASSLRQGAAKWEQF
TRBV30 | 9 | AWMDRDEQY
TRBV18 | 15 | ASSPGQGREGANVLT
TRBV7-9 | 13 | ASSLEGLAEETQY
TRBV6-7 | 12 | ASGGSDYTDTQY
TRBV9 | 12 | ASSVQLGRETQY
TRBV7-2 | 14 | ASIPRLGRYPYEQY
TRBV5-4 | 12 | ASSYGQGGLPLH
TRBV6-1 | 14 | ASSEGWGQELTEAF
TRBV6-5 | 11 | ASSPPRRSPLH
TRBV7-6 | 13 | ASSPMKGGRTEAF
TRBV20-1 | 9 | SPTPENEQF
TRBV2 | 13 | ASSHMDRPAYEQY
TRBV7-2 | 13 | ASISGQPQGDTQY
TRBV9 | 13 | ASGPSGAGTGELF
TRBV7-3 | 13 | ASSLDSLSYNEQF
TRBV7-2 | 14 | ASSTKLGLGNQPQH
TRBV5-1 | 12 | ASSLTSVGETQY